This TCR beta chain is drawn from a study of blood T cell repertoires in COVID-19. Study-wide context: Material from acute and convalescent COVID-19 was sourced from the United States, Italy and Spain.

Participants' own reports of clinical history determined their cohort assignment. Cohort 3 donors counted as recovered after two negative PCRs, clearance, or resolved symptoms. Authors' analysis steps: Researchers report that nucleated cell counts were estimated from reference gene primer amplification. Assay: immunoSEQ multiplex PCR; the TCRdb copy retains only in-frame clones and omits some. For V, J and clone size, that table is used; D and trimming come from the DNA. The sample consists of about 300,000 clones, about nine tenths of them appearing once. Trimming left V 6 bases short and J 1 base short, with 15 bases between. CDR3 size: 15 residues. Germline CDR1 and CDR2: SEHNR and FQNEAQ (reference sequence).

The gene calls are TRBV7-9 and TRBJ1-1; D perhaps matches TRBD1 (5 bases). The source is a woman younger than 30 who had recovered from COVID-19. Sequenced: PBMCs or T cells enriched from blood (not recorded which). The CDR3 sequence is CASRSTWGQNTEAFF. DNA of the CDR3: TGTGCCAGCAGATCTACTTGGGGCCAGAACACTGAAGCTTTCTTT.